The T cell receptor (beta chain) under discussion was sequenced for a study of identical twins. MiXCR, run by TCRdb on the 5' RACE reads, gives a single entry per CDR3 protein. The table includes about 260,000 distinct CDR3 sequences, approximately 7% detected once. Overall study results and limits: There was an excess of low generation probability in the out-of-frame alpha sequences that twins shared. Analyses based on zero insertions could be partly confounded by invariant MAIT and iNKT cells.

Healthy Caucasians alone served as donors. This CDR3 is built from 15 residues. The V segment lost 5 bases and the J segment 1 base; nucleotides outside the gene matches: 2. The V gene's germline CDR1 is MRHNA and CDR2 SNTAGT. The sample holds a few counts of this clonotype. Its antigen remains unknown. The sample was also linked to a second study, of yellow fever vaccine responses in identical twins.

This sequence originates from a woman aged 18-29 years in good health. V gene TRBV6-4 combines with J gene TRBJ2-5, with TRBD2 matching over 12 bases. What was sequenced was memory (CD45RO+) T cells sorted from blood. This CDR3 is CASSPSGGAQETQYF. CDR3 DNA: TGTGCCAGCAGTCCTAGCGGGGGGGCCCAAGAGACCCAGTACTTC.